The 14 T cell receptor beta chains below come from one sample, sequenced in a study of blood T cell repertoires in COVID-19. Repertoires were generated with immunoSEQ multiplex PCR, while TCRdb's copy carries only in-frame clones and drops some. The sample includes 25,000 to 30,000 clones, 85% to 95% seen only once; the top ten take approximately 0.78%. Input material: peripheral blood. The receptors stem from a woman aged 65 to 85 with COVID-19, enrolled during active disease.

On this clone itself: Other DNA sequences of this sample code for an identical CDR3. V and J are TRBV28 and TRBJ1-2; no reliable D call. The V gene lost 4 bases and the J gene lost 0 bases, with 9 bases spanning the gap. Germline V gene sequence: CDR1 MDHEN, CDR2 SYDVKM. The CDR3 is 14 amino acids. The CDR3 nucleotides read TGTGCCAGCAGTTACGAGGGCGCTAACTATGGCTACACCTTC. It yields the protein CASSYEGANYGYTF.

The genes are TRBV28 and TRBJ2-7, with a possible D match to TRBD2 (6 bases). Trimming took off 6 bases at V and 5 bases at J, with 17 bases between the two ends. The CDR3 is 14 amino acids. The V gene's germline CDR1 is MDHEN and CDR2 SYDVKM. CDR3 coding DNA: TGTGCCAGCAGGTCTCCGGGGCCGGGAGACGAGCAGTACTTC. Translation: CASRSPGPGDEQYF. The variable domain in full, with the rest retrieved from reference TRBV28 and TRBJ2-7, is DVKVTQSSRYLVKRTGEKVFLECVQDMDHENMFWYRQDPGLGLRLIYFSYDVKMKEKGDIPEGYSVSREKKERFSLILESASTNQTSMYLCASRSPGPGDEQYFGPGTRLTVT.

V gene TRBV11-1 combines with J gene TRBJ2-7; no firm D call. Germline CDR1 and CDR2: SGHAT and FQDESV (reference sequence). V was cut by 6 bases and J by 1 base, with 10 bases left in between. CDR3 size: 13 residues. The CDR3 bases are TGTGCCAGCAGTGGCAGATTTTCCTACGAGCAGTACTTC. Protein sequence: CASSGRFSYEQYF.

This chain joins TRBV10-3 and TRBJ2-6, with 12 bases lining up with TRBD2. Germline V gene sequence: CDR1 ENHRY, CDR2 SYGVKD. V gave up 2 bases and J gave up 2 bases; unmatched junction bases: 1. CDR3 size: 17 residues. The chain's CDR3 is CAISEASGRAGANVLTF. CDR3 coding DNA: TGTGCCATCAGTGAGGCTAGCGGGAGGGCTGGGGCCAACGTCCTGACTTTC.

There are a few counts of this clone. V usage is TRBV19 and J usage is TRBJ2-3, with TRBD2 identical over 7 bases. The CDR3 runs 13 residues. Germline lookup yields CDR1 LNHDA and CDR2 SQIVND (reference sequence). V lost 6 bases, J lost 2 bases, and 2 bases stayed unmatched. The CDR3 bases are TGTGCCAGTAGAAGCGGGATCACAGATACGCAGTATTTT. Its translation: CASRSGITDTQYF.

V is TRBV4-1 and J is TRBJ2-5, with TRBD2 as a possible D gene (7 bases). The ends were cut back, 1 base at V and 0 bases at J, with 21 bases in the middle. CDR3 size: 19 residues. Germline lookup yields CDR1 MGHRA and CDR2 YSYEKL. Here the CDR3 DNA reads TGCGCCAGCAGCCAAGTAAACGGCGGGGGCGGGATGTACCAAGAGACCCAGTACTTC. Translating it yields CASSQVNGGGGMYQETQYF.

The CDR3 loop reads CASNTGATNEKLFF. CDR3 coding DNA: TGCGCCAGCAACACGGGTGCAACTAATGAAAAACTGTTTTTT. The chain links TRBV10-2 to TRBJ1-4; D is uncertain. Trimming pared 7 bases from V and 0 bases from J, leaving 9 bases between. Germline loops: CDR1 WSHSY, CDR2 SAAADI. The CDR3 covers 14 residues.

This chain joins TRBV24-1 and TRBJ2-3, with 9 bases identical to TRBD1. Germline V lookup: CDR1 KGHDR, CDR2 SFDVKD. This CDR3 spans 17 amino acids. V lost 3 bases, J lost 3 bases, and 9 bases stayed unmatched. CDR3 sequence (DNA): TGTGCCACCAGTGATCCGACAGGGGGGGTCCCAACAGATACGCAGTATTTT. This gives the protein CATSDPTGGVPTDTQYF.

The rearrangement links TRBV7-2 to TRBJ2-1, with unresolved D. This CDR3 has 16 residues. Germline assignment: CDR1 SGHTA and CDR2 FQGNSA. Trimming removed 1 base at V and 8 bases at J, with 18 bases between. CDR3 protein: CASSLGLQVVLDEQFF. The CDR3 DNA is TGTGCCAGCAGCTTAGGTTTGCAGGTTGTGTTGGATGAGCAGTTCTTC.

The chain links TRBV5-1 to TRBJ1-1; TRBD1 matches 8 bases. The V gene's germline CDR1 is SGHRS and CDR2 YFSETQ. The CDR3 runs to 15 residues. Unmatched junction bases numbered 6, after V lost 5 bases and J lost 0 bases. In DNA form, the CDR3 reads TGCGCCAGCAGTGGACAGGGAGTTATGAACACTGAAGCTTTCTTT. It yields the protein CASSGQGVMNTEAFF. Looking up the rest from reference TRBV5-1 and TRBJ1-1 gives the full variable domain: KAGVTQTPRYLIKTRGQQVTLSCSPISGHRSVSWYQQTPGQGLQFLFEYFSETQRNKGNFPGRFSGRQFSNSRSEMNVSTLELGDSALYLCASSGQGVMNTEAFFGQGTRLTVV.

CDR3 bases: TGTGCCAGCAGCACCCCGACAGGCGGTTATGGCTACACCTTC. This codes for CASSTPTGGYGYTF. The chain joins TRBV7-9 to TRBJ1-2; a possible D gene is TRBD1 (6 bases). Germline V lookup: CDR1 SEHNR, CDR2 FQNEAQ (reference sequence). Deletions cut 5 bases from V and 5 bases from J, with 15 bases between. The CDR3 spans 14 residues. Supplemented by reference TRBV7-9 and TRBJ1-2, the full variable domain reads DTGVSQNPRHKITKRGQNVTFRCDPISEHNRLYWYRQTLGQGPEFLTYFQNEAQLEKSRLLSDRFSAERPKGSFSTLEIQRTEQGDSAMYLCASSTPTGGYGYTFGSGTRLTVV.

The chain couples TRBV5-3 to TRBJ2-2, with D unclear. TRBV5-3 is placed among ORFs of uncertain function. The CDR3 loop spans 11 amino acids. Trimming pared 4 bases from V and 8 bases from J, leaving 6 bases between. The DNA for the CDR3 is TGTGCCAGAAGCCCCCAGGGGGAGCTGTTTTTT. It yields the protein CARSPQGELFF.

The chain couples TRBV11-2 to TRBJ2-2; perhaps TRBD1 as D (5 bases). The CDR3 totals 16 residues. V lost 0 bases, J lost 2 bases, and 10 bases lay in between. Looked up from germline, CDR1 is SGHAT and CDR2 is FQNNGV. CDR3 region: CASSLDGHLNTGELFF. The DNA of the CDR3 is TGTGCCAGCAGCTTAGATGGACACTTAAACACCGGGGAGCTGTTTTTT.

This sequence joins TRBV7-2 and TRBJ1-2; TRBD1 might be the D (5 bases). Trimming took off 6 bases at V and 4 bases at J, with 12 bases between the two ends. The germline V gene encodes CDR1 SGHTA and CDR2 FQGNSA. CDR3 length: 13 amino acids. CDR3 loop: CASRFDRSYGYTF. DNA for the CDR3: TGTGCCAGCAGATTCGACAGATCCTATGGCTACACCTTC.